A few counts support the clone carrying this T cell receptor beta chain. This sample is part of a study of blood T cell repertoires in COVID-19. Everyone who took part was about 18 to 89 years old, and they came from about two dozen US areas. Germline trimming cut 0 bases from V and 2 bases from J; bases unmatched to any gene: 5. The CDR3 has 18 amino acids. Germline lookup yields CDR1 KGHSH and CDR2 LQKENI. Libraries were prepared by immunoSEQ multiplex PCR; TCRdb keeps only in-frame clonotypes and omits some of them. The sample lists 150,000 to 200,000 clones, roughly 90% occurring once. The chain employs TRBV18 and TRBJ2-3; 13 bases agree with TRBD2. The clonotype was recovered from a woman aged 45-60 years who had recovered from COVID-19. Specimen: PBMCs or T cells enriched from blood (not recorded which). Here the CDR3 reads CASSPPTSGGRPTDTQYF. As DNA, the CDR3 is TGTGCCAGCTCACCACCGACTAGCGGGGGGCGCCCCACAGATACGCAGTATTTT.